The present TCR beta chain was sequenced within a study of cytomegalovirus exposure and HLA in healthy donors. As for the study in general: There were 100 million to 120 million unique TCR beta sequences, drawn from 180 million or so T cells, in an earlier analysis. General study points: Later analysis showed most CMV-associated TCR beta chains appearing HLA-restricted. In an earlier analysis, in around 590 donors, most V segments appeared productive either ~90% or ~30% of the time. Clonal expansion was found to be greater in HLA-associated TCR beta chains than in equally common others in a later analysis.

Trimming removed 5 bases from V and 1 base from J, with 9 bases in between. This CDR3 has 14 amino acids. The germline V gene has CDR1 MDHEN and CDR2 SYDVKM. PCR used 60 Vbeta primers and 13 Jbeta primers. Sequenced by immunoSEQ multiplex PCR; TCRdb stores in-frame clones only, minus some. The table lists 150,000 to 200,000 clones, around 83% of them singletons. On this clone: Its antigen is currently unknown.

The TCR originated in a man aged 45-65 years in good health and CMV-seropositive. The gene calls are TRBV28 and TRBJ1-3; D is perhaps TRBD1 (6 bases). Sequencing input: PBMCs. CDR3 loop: CASSPGVSGNTIYF. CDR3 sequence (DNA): TGTGCCAGCAGTCCAGGGGTGTCTGGAAACACCATATATTTT.